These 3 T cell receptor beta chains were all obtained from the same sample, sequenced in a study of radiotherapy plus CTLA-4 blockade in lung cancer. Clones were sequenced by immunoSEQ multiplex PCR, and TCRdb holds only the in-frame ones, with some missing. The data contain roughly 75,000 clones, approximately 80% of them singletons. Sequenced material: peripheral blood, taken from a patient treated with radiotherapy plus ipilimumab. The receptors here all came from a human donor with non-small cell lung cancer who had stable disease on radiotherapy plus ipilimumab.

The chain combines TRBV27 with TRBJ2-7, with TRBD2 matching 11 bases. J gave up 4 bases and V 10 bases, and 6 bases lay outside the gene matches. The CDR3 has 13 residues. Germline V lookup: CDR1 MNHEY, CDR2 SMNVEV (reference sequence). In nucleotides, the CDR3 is TGTGCCATCCCGGGACTAGCGGTTTACGAGCAGTACTTC. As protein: CAIPGLAVYEQYF.

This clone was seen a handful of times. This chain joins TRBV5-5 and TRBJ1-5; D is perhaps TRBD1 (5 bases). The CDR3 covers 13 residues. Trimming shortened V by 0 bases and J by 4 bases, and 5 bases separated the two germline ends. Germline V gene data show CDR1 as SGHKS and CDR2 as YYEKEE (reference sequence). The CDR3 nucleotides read TGTGCCAGCAGCTTGGCAGGGAATCAGCCCCAGCATTTT. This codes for CASSLAGNQPQHF.

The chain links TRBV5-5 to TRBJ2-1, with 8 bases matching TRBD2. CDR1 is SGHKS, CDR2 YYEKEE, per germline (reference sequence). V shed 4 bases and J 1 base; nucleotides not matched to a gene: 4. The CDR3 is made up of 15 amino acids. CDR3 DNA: TGTGCCAGCAGCCTGTTAGCGGGATCCTACAATGAGCAGTTCTTC. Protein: CASSLLAGSYNEQFF. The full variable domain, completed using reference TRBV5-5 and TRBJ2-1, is DAGVTQSPTHLIKTRGQQVTLRCSPISGHKSVSWYQQVLGQGPQFIFQYYEKEERGRGNFPDRFSARQFPNYSSELNVNALLLGDSALYLCASSLLAGSYNEQFFGPGTRLTVL.